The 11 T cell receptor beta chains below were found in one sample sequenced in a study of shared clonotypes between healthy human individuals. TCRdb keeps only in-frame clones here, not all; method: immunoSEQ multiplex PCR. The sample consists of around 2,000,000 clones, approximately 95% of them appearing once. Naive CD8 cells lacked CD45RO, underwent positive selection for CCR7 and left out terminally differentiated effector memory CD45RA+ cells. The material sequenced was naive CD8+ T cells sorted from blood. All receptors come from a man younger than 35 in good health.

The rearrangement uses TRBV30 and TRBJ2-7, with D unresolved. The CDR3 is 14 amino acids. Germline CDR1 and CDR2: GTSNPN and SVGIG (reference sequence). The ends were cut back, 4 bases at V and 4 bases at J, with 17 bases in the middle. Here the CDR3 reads CAWTTSHNFYEQYF. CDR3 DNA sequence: TGTGCCTGGACTACTTCCCATAATTTTTACGAGCAGTACTTC.

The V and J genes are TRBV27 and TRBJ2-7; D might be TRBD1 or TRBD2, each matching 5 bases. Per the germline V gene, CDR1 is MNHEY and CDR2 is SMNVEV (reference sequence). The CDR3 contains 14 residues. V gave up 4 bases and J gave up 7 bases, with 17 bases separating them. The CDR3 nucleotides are TGTGCCAGCAGTTCCCCCCCCGGGACCGGGGAGCAGTACTTC. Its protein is CASSSPPGTGEQYF.

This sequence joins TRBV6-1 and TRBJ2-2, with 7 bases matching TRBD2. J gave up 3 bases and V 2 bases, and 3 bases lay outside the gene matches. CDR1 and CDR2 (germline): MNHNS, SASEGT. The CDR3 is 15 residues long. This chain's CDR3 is CASSEFAGDTGELFF. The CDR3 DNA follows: TGTGCCAGCAGTGAATTCGCGGGAGACACCGGGGAGCTGTTTTTT.

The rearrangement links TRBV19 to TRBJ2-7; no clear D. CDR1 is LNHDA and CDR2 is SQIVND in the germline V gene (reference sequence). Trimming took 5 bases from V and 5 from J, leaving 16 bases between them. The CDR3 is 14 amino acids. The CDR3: CASSATGEGHEQYF. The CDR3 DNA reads TGTGCCAGTAGTGCGACCGGTGAAGGCCACGAGCAGTACTTC. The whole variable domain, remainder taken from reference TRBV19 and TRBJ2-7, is DGGITQSPKYLFRKEGQNVTLSCEQNLNHDAMYWYRQDPGQGLRLIYYSQIVNDFQKGDIAEGYSVSREKKESFPLTVTSAQKNPTAFYLCASSATGEGHEQYFGPGTRLTVT.

The CDR3 here is CASSLSQVNYGYTF. CDR3 bases: TGTGCCAGCAGCTTGTCACAGGTTAACTATGGCTACACCTTC. This sequence joins TRBV5-5 and TRBJ1-2, with D possibly being TRBD1 (5 bases). The CDR3 runs to 14 residues. The germline V gene has CDR1 SGHKS and CDR2 YYEKEE (reference sequence). V lost 1 base, J lost 1 base, and 8 bases lay in between.

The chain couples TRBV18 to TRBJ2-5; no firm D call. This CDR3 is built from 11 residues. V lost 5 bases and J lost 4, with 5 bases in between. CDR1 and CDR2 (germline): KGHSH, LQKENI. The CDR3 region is CASSNGETQYF. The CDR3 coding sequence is TGTGCCAGCTCAAATGGAGAGACCCAGTACTTC. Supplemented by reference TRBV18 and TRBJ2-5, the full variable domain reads NAGVMQNPRHLVRRRGQEARLRCSPMKGHSHVYWYRQLPEEGLKFMVYLQKENIIDESGMPKERFSAEFPKEGPSILRIQQVVRGDSAAYFCASSNGETQYFGPGTRLLVL.

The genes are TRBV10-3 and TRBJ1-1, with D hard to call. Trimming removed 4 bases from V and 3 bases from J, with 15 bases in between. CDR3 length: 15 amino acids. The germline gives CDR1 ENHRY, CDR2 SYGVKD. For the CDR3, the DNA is TGTGCCATCAGTGCGGGTGGGTATGGAGACACTGAAGCTTTCTTT. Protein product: CAISAGGYGDTEAFF.

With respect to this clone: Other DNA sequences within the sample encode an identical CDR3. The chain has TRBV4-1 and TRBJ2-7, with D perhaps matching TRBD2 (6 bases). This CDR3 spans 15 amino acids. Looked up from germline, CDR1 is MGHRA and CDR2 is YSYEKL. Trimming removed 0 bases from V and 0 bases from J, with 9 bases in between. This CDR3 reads CASSQDGGSSYEQYF. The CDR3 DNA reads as TGCGCCAGCAGCCAAGACGGGGGAAGCTCCTACGAGCAGTACTTC.

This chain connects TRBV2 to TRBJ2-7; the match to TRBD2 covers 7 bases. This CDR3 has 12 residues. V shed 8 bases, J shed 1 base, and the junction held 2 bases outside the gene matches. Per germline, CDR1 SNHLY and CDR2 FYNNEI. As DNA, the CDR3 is TGTGCCAGCGGCGGGAGATCCTACGAGCAGTACTTC. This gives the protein CASGGRSYEQYF.

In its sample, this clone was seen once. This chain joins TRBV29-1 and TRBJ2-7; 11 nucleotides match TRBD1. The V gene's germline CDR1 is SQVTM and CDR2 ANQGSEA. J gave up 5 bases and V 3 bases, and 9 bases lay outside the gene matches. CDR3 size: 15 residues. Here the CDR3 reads CSVEGYGTGGNEQYF. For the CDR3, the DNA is TGCAGCGTTGAGGGTTACGGGACAGGGGGGAACGAGCAGTACTTC.

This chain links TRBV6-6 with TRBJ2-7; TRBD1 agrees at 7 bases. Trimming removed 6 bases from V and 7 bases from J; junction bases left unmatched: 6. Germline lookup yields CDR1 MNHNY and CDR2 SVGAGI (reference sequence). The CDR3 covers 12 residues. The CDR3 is CASSEGAEEQYF. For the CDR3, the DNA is TGTGCCAGCAGCGAGGGGGCGGAGGAGCAGTACTTC.